This T cell receptor (beta chain) appears in the sequencing data of a study of beta chain features in type 1 diabetes. Study information: Across all samples, about 100 million sorted cells were examined.

Germline V gives CDR1 KGHSH, CDR2 LQKENI. This CDR3 is 16 amino acids long. Whole-study results and caveats: Researchers could not determine here whether HLA type influences TCRB rearrangement. People with Type 1 diabetes carried modestly yet significantly shorter TCRB CDR3s in all four CD4+ subsets.

Expressed TCRB transcripts were sequenced because the isolated RNA had all been reverse transcribed beforehand. The protocol was immunoSEQ multiplex PCR, while the TCRdb copy is restricted to in-frame clones and leaves out a portion. In the table there are approximately 600,000 clones, about an eighth of which are singletons. About this clone itself: Its target is not known. Its ends do not fully match the called genes, so a read error is possible.

Averaging approximately 120 mL, one heparinised blood draw came from each individual donor. Each population that was sorted was more than 98% pure. Sequences were obtained from naive CD4+ T cells from blood. The V and J genes are TRBV18 and TRBJ2-1; 8 bases map to TRBD2. This receptor was taken from a man younger than 40 with type 1 diabetes. In DNA form, the CDR3 reads TGTGCCAGCTCCCCACTTAGCGGGGTTCCCTACAATGAGCAGTTCTTC. It encodes CASSPLSGVPYNEQFF.